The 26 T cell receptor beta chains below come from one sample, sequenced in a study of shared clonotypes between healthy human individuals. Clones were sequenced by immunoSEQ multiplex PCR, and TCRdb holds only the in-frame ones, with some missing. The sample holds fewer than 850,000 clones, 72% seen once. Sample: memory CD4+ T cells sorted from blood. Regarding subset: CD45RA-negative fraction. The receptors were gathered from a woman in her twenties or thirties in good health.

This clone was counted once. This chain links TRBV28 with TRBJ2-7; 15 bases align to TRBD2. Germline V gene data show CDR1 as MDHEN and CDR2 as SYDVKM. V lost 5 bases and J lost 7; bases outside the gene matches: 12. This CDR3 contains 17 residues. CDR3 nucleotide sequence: TGTGCCAGCAGTACCGCCGGACTAGCGGGAGGGCCTTGGGAGCAGTACTTC. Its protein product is CASSTAGLAGGPWEQYF.

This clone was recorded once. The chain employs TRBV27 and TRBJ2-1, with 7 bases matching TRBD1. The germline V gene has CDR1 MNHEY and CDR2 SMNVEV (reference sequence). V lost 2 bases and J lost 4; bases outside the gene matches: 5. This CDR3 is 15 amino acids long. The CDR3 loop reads CASSLRQGRYNEQFF. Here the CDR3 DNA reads TGTGCCAGCAGTTTACGACAGGGAAGGTACAATGAGCAGTTCTTC.

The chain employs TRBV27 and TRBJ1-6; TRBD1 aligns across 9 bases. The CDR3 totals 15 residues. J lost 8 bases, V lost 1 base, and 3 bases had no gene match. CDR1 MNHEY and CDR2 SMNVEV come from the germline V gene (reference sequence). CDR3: CASSLLQGADSPLHF. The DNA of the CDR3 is TGTGCCAGCAGTTTATTACAGGGGGCAGATTCACCCCTCCACTTT.

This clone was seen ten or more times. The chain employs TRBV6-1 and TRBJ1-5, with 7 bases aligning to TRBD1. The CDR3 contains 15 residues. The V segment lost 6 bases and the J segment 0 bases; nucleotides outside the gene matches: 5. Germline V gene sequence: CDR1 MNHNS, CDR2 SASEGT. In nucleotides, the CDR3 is TGTGCCAGCAGGGGGACAGATTATAGCAATCAGCCCCAGCATTTT. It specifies CASRGTDYSNQPQHF.

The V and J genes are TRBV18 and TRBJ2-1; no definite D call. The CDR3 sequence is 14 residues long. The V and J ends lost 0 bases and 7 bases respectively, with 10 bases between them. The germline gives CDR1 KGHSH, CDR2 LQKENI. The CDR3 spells CASSPPHLGNEQFF. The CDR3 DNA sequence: TGTGCCAGCTCACCACCCCACCTAGGTAATGAGCAGTTCTTC.

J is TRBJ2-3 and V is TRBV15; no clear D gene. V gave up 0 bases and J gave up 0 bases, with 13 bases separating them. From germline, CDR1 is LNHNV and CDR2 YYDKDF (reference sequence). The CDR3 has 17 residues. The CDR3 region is CATSRDGSVPSTDTQYF. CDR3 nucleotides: TGTGCCACCAGCAGAGATGGATCGGTACCTAGCACAGATACGCAGTATTTT.

The CDR3 nucleotides are TGCGCCAGCCGACAGGTCCTCTCTGGGGCCAACGTCCTGACTTTC. This translates into CASRQVLSGANVLTF. The chain uses TRBV5-1 and TRBJ2-6; weak D call: TRBD1 (6 bases). CDR1 is SGHRS, CDR2 YFSETQ, per germline. The length of the CDR3 is 15 residues. Trimming removed 7 bases at V and 0 bases at J, with 11 bases between.

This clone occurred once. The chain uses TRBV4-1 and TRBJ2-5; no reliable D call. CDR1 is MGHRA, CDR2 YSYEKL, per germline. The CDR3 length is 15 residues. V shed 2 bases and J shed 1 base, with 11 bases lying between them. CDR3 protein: CASSQTPLTQETQYF. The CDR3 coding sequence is TGCGCCAGCAGCCAAACCCCCCTAACCCAAGAGACCCAGTACTTC.

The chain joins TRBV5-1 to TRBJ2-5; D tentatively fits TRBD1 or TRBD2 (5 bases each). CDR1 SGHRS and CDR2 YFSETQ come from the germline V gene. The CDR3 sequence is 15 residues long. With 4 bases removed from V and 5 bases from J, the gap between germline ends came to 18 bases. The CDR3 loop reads CASSPGDPTAETQYF. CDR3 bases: TGCGCCAGCAGCCCCGGGGACCCAACGGCGGAGACCCAGTACTTC.

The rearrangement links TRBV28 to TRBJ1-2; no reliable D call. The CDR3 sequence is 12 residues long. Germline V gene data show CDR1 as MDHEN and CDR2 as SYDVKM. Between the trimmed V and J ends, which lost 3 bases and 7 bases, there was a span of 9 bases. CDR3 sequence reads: CASSLALRGYTF. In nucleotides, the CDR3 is TGTGCCAGCAGTTTGGCGTTGCGTGGCTACACCTTC.

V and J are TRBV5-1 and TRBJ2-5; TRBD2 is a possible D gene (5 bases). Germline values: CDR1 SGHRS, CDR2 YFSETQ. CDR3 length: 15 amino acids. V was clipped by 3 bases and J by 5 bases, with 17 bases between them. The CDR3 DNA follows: TGCGCCAGCAGCTGGGTTAATGAGGGAGTGGAGACCCAGTACTTC. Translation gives CASSWVNEGVETQYF.

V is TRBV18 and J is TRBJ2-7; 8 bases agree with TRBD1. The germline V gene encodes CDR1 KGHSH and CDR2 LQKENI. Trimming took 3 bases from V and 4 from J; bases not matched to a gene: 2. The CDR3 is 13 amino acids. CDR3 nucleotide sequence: TGTGCCAGCTCACCGGGACAGGTTTACGAGCAGTACTTC. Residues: CASSPGQVYEQYF.

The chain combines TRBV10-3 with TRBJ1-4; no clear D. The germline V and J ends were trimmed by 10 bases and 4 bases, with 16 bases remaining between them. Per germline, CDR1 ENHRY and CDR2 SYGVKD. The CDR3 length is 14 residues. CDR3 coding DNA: TGTGCCACCCCGGCGGGGAAGGGTAATGAAAAACTGTTTTTT. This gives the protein CATPAGKGNEKLFF.

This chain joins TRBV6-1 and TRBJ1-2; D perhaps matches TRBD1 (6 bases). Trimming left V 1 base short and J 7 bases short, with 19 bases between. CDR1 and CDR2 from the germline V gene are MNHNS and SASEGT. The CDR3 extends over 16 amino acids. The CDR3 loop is CASSEVFRDRRFGYTF. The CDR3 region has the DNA TGTGCCAGCAGTGAAGTTTTTAGAGACAGGAGGTTTGGCTACACCTTC.

The CDR3 DNA reads as TGCAGCGTTGATTCCGGCCAGCCGGCCCAGTACTTC. Translation gives CSVDSGQPAQYF. The gene calls are TRBV29-1 and TRBJ2-5; D unresolved. Germline loops: CDR1 SQVTM, CDR2 ANQGSEA. Trimming cost V 3 bases and J 9 bases, with 14 bases left between them. The CDR3 length is 12 residues. Full variable domain (remainder filled in from reference TRBV29-1 and TRBJ2-5): SAVISQKPSRDICQRGTSLTIQCQVDSQVTMMFWYRQQPGQSLTLIATANQGSEATYESGFVIDKFPISRPNLTFSTLTVSNMSPEDSSIYLCSVDSGQPAQYFGPGTRLLVL.

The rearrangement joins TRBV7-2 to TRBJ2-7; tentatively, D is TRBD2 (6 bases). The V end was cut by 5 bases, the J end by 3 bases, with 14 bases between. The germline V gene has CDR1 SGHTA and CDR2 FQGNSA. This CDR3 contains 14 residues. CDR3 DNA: TGTGCCAGCAGCCGGAGACTGGACTACTACGAGCAGTACTTC. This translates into CASSRRLDYYEQYF.

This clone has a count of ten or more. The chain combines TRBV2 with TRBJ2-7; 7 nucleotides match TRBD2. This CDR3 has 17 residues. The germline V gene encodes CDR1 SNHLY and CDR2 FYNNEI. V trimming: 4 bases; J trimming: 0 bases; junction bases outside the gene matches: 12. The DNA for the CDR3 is TGTGCCAGCAGTGGAAGTAGGGCGGGAGTTTTCTCCTACGAGCAGTACTTC. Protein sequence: CASSGSRAGVFSYEQYF.

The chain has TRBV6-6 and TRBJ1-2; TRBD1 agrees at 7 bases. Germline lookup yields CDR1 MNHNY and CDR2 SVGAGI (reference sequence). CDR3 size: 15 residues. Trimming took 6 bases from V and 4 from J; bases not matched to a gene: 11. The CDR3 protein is CASSPLPTGTYGYTF. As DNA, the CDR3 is TGTGCCAGCAGCCCCCTCCCGACAGGGACCTATGGCTACACCTTC.

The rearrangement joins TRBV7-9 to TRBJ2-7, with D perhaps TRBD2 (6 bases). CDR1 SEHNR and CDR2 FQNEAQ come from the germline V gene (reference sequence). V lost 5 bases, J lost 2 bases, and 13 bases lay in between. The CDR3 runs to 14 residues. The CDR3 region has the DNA TGTGCCAGCAGCAGACTAGTCTATCCCTACGAGCAGTACTTC. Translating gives CASSRLVYPYEQYF.

In DNA, the CDR3 is TGTGCCAGTAGTGCCTCGCTTGGGCTCAACTATGGCTACACCTTC. It translates to CASSASLGLNYGYTF. The chain carries TRBV19 and TRBJ1-2, with D unresolved. Germline CDR1 reads LNHDA; CDR2 reads SQIVND (reference sequence). The CDR3 totals 15 residues. V was clipped by 5 bases and J by 2 bases, with 15 bases between them. Variable domain in full (rest from reference TRBV19 and TRBJ1-2): DGGITQSPKYLFRKEGQNVTLSCEQNLNHDAMYWYRQDPGQGLRLIYYSQIVNDFQKGDIAEGYSVSREKKESFPLTVTSAQKNPTAFYLCASSASLGLNYGYTFGSGTRLTVV.

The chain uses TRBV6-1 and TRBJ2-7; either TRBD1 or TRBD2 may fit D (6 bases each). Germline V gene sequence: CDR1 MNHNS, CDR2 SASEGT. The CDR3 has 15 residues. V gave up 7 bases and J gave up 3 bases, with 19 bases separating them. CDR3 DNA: TGTGCCAGCACCCGGTCGGCAGGGGAGGTCTACGAGCAGTACTTC. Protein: CASTRSAGEVYEQYF.

CDR3 in DNA: TGCGCCAGCAGCCCCCGGGACTCCCAGCCAGATACGCAGTATTTT. Protein: CASSPRDSQPDTQYF. The J gene is TRBJ2-3, the V gene TRBV5-1, with a possible D match to TRBD2 (6 bases). The CDR3 covers 15 residues. Trimming took off 4 bases at V and 4 bases at J, with 16 bases between the two ends. Germline CDR1 SGHRS, CDR2 YFSETQ.

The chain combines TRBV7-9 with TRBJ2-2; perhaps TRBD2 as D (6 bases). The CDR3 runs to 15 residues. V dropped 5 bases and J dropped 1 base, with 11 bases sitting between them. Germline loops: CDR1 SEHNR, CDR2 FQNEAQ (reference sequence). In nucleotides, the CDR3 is TGTGCCAGCAGCCCCCTAGCGAGGAACACCGGGGAGCTGTTTTTT. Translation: CASSPLARNTGELFF.

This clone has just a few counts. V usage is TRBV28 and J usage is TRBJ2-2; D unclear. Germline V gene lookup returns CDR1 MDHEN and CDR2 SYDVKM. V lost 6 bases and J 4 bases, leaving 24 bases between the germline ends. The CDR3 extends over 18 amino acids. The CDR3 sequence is CASRFIRVGSGGTGELFF. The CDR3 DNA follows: TGTGCCAGCAGGTTTATCCGAGTCGGCTCGGGTGGCACCGGGGAGCTGTTTTTT.

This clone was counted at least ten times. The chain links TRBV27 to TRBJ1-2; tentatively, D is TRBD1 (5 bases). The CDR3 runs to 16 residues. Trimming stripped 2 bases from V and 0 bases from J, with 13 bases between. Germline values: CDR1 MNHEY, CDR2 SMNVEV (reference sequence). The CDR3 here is CASSLTSQTANYGYTF. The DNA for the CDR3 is TGTGCCAGCAGTTTAACCAGCCAGACAGCTAACTATGGCTACACCTTC.

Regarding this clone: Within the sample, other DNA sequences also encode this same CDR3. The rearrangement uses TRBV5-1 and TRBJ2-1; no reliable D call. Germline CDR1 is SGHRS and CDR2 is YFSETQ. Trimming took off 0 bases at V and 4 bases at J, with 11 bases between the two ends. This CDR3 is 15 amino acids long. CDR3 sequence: CASSLDLPSYNEQFF. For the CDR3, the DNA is TGCGCCAGCAGCTTGGACCTCCCTTCTTACAATGAGCAGTTCTTC.